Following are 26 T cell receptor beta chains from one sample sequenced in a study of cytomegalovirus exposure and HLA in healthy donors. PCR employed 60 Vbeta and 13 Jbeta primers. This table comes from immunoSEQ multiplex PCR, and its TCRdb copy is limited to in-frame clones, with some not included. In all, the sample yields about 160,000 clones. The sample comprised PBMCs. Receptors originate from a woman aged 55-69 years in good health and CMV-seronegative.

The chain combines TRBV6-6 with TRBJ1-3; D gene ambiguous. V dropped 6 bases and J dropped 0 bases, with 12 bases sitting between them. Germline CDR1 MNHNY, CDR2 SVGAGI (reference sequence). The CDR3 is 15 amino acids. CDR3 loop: CASSLTESSGNTIYF. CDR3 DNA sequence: TGTGCCAGCAGCTTGACGGAGAGCTCTGGAAACACCATATATTTT.

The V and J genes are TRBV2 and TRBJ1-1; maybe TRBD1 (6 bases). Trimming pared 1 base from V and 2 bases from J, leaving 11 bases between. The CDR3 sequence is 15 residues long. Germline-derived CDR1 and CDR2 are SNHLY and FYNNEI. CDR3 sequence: CASSEVGGGNTEAFF. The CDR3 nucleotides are TGTGCCAGCAGTGAAGTTGGTGGGGGCAACACTGAAGCTTTCTTT.

CDR3 region: CAISDLRGPLYEQYF. For the CDR3, the DNA is TGTGCCATCAGTGACCTCAGGGGGCCACTCTACGAGCAGTACTTC. This rearrangement joins TRBV10-3 to TRBJ2-7, with 8 bases matching TRBD1. Germline lookup yields CDR1 ENHRY and CDR2 SYGVKD. Losses at the gene ends were 3 bases for V and 3 bases for J; bases not matched to a gene: 7. CDR3 length equals 15 residues.

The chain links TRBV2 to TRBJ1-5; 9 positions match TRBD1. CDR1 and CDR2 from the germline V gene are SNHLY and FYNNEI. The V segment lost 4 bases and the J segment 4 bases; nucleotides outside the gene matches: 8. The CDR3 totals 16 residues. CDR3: CASSGRGTGNNQPQHF. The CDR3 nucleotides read TGTGCCAGCAGTGGACGGGGGACAGGGAATAATCAGCCCCAGCATTTT.

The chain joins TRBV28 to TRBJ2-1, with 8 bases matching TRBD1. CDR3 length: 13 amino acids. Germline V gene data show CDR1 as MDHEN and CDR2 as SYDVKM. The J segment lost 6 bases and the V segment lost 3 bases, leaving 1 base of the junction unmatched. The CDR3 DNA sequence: TGTGCCAGCAGTTTGGGACAGGCCAATGAGCAGTTCTTC. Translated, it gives CASSLGQANEQFF.

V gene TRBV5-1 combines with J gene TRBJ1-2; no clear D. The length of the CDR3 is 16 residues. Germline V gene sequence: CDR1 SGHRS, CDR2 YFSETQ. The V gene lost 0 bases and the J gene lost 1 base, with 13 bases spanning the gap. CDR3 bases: TGCGCCAGCAGCTTGGACAGTATACGAATTAACTATGGCTACACCTTC. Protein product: CASSLDSIRINYGYTF.

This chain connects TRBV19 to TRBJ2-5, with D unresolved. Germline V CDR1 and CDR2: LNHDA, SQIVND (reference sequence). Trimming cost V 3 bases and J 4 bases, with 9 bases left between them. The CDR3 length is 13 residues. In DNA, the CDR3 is TGTGCCAGTAGTATGAACGGCGGAGAGACCCAGTACTTC. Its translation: CASSMNGGETQYF.

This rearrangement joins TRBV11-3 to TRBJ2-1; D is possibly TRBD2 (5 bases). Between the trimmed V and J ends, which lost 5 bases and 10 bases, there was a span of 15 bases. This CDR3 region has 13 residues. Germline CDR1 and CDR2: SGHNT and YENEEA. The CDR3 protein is CASSQVGSREQFF. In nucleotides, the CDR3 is TGTGCCAGCAGCCAAGTGGGGAGTCGGGAGCAGTTCTTC.

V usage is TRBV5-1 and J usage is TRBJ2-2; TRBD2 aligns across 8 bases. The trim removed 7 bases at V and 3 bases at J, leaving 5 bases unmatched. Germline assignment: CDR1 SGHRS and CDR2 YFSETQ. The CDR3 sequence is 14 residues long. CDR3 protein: CASSSGGHTGELFF. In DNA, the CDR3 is TGCGCCAGCTCGTCGGGGGGGCACACCGGGGAGCTGTTTTTT.

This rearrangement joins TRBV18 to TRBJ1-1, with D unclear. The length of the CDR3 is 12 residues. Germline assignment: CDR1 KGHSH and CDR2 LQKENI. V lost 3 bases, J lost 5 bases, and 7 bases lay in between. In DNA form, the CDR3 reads TGTGCCAGCTCACCTTCGAGGACTGAAGCTTTCTTT. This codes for CASSPSRTEAFF. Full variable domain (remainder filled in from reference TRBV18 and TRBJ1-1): NAGVMQNPRHLVRRRGQEARLRCSPMKGHSHVYWYRQLPEEGLKFMVYLQKENIIDESGMPKERFSAEFPKEGPSILRIQQVVRGDSAAYFCASSPSRTEAFFGQGTRLTVV.

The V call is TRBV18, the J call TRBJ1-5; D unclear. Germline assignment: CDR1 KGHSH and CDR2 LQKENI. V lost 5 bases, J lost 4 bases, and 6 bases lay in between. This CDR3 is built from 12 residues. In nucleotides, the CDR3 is TGTGCCAGCTCATCAGGAAATCAGCCCCAGCATTTT. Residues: CASSSGNQPQHF.

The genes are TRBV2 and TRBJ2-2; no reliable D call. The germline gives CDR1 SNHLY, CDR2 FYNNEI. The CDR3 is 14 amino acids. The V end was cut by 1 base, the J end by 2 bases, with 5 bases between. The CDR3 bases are TGTGCCAGCAGTGAAGGAGGAAACACCGGGGAGCTGTTTTTT. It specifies CASSEGGNTGELFF.

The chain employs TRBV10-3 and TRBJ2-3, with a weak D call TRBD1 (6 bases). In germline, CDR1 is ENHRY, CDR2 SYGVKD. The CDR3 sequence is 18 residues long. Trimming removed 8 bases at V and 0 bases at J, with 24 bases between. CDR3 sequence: CAIRGPQGFASSTDTQYF. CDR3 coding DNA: TGTGCCATCCGGGGACCCCAGGGGTTCGCGTCTAGCACAGATACGCAGTATTTT.

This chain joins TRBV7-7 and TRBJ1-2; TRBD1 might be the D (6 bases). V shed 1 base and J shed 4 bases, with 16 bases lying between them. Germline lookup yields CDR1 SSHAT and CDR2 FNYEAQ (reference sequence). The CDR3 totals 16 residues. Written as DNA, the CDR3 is TGTGCCAGCAGCTTAGACAGGGTGAGTTTTGTCTATGGCTACACCTTC. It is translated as CASSLDRVSFVYGYTF.

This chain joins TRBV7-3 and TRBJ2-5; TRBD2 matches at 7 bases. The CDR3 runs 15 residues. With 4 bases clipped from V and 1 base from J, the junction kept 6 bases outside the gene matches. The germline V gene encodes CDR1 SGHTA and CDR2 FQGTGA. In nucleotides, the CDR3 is TGTGCCAGCAGCTCCGCTGGCGGGGGCCAAGAGACCCAGTACTTC. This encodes CASSSAGGGQETQYF.

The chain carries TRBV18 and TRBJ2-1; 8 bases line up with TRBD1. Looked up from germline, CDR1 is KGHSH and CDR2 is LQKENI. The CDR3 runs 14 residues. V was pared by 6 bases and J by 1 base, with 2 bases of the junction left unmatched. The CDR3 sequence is CASSGQGSYNEQFF. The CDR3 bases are TGTGCCAGCTCCGGACAGGGTTCCTACAATGAGCAGTTCTTC.

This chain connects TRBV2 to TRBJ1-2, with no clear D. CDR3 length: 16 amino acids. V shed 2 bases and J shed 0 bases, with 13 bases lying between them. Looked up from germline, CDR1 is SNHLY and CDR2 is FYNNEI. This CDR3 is CASSEYIQPSNYGYTF. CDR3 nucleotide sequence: TGTGCCAGCAGTGAATATATACAGCCCTCTAACTATGGCTACACCTTC. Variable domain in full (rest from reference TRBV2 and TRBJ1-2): EPEVTQTPSHQVTQMGQEVILRCVPISNHLYFYWYRQILGQKVEFLVSFYNNEISEKSEIFDDQFSVERPDGSNFTLKIRSTKLEDSAMYFCASSEYIQPSNYGYTFGSGTRLTVV.

The CDR3 bases are TGTGCCAGCAGCTCGGGGGGGGCCTATAATTCACCCCTCCACTTT. Amino acids: CASSSGGAYNSPLHF. The V call is TRBV7-2, the J call TRBJ1-6, with D perhaps matching TRBD1 (5 bases). The CDR3 covers 15 residues. CDR1 is SGHTA, CDR2 FQGNSA, per germline. V gave up 4 bases and J gave up 2 bases, with 9 bases separating them.

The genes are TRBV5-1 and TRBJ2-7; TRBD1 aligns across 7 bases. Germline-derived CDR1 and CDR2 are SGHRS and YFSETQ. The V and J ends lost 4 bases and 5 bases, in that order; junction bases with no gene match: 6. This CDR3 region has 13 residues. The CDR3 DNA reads TGCGCCAGCAGCCGCGCGACAGGGAACGAGCAGTACTTC. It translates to CASSRATGNEQYF.

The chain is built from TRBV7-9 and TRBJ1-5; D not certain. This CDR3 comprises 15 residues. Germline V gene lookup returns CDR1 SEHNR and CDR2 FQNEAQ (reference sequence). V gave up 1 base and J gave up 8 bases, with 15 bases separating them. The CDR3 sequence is CASSLGQAFSEPQHF. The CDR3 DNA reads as TGTGCCAGCAGCTTAGGACAAGCATTTAGCGAGCCCCAGCATTTT. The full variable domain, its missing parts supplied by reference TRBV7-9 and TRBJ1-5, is DTGVSQNPRHKITKRGQNVTFRCDPISEHNRLYWYRQTLGQGPEFLTYFQNEAQLEKSRLLSDRFSAERPKGSFSTLEIQRTEQGDSAMYLCASSLGQAFSEPQHFGDGTRLSIL.

The CDR3 nucleotides read TGTGCCAGCAGCTTAGGGGACAGCTATGGCTACACCTTC. Translated, it gives CASSLGDSYGYTF. V usage is TRBV11-2 and J usage is TRBJ1-2, with TRBD1 matching 7 bases. This CDR3 is 13 amino acids long. V trimming: 1 base; J trimming: 4 bases; junction bases outside the gene matches: 0. The germline CDR1 and CDR2 sequences are SGHAT and FQNNGV.

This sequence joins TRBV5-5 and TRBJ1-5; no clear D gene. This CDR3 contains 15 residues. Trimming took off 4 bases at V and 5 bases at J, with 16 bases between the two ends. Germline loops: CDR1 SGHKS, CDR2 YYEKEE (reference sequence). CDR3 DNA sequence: TGTGCCAGCAGCCCTCGGGTCAACCACGATCAGCCCCAGCATTTT. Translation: CASSPRVNHDQPQHF.

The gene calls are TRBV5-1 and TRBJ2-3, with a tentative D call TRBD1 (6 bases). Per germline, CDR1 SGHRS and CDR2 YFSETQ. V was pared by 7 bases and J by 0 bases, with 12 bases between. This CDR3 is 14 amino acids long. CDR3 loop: CASQQGASTDTQYF. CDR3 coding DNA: TGCGCCAGCCAACAGGGCGCCAGCACAGATACGCAGTATTTT. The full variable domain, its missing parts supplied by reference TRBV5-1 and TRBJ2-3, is KAGVTQTPRYLIKTRGQQVTLSCSPISGHRSVSWYQQTPGQGLQFLFEYFSETQRNKGNFPGRFSGRQFSNSRSEMNVSTLELGDSALYLCASQQGASTDTQYFGPGTRLTVL.

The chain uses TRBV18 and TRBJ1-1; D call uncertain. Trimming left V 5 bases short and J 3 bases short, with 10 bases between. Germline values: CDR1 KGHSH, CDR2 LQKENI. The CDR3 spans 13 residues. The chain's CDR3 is CASSSGRDTEAFF. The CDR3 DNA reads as TGTGCCAGCTCATCGGGAAGGGACACTGAAGCTTTCTTT.

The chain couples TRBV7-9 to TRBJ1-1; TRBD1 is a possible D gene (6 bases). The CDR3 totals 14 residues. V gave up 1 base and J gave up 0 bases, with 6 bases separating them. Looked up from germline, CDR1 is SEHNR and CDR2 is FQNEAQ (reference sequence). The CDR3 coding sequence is TGTGCCAGCAGCTTAGGACAGGTGAACACTGAAGCTTTCTTT. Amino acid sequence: CASSLGQVNTEAFF.

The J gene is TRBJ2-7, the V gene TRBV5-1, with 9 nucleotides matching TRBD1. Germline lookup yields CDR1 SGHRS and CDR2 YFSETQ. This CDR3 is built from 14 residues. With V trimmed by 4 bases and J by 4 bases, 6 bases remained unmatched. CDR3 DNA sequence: TGCGCCAGCAGCGCCGGGACAGGGACTTACGAGCAGTACTTC. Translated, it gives CASSAGTGTYEQYF.